The present T cell receptor (beta chain) was sequenced within a study of patients and donors after allogeneic stem cell transplantation. With 6 bases removed from V and 4 bases from J, the gap between germline ends came to 18 bases. This CDR3 region has 14 residues. Germline CDR1 SQVTM, CDR2 ANQGSEA. TCRdb re-called the RT-PCR reads with MiXCR, one entry per CDR3 protein. Of around 4,000 distinct CDR3 sequences listed, roughly a quarter were seen once; the top ten hold around 16%. This clonotype was seen more than once but under ten times. J is TRBJ2-5 and V is TRBV29-1, with TRBD1 as a possible D gene (7 bases). This TCR was recovered from a human donor who was either an allogeneic HSCT recipient or a stem cell or donor lymphocyte infusion donor (not recorded which). It is not recorded whose cells these are; they may come from a transplant donor. Sequenced: blood, either unsorted or a sorted T cell fraction (not recorded which). The CDR3 region is CSVSPGGGGETQYF. The CDR3 bases are TGCAGCGTCTCTCCAGGGGGAGGAGGAGAGACCCAGTACTTC.